Each of the 22 T cell receptor beta chains below was sequenced from the same sample in a study of somatic mutations in cytotoxic T cells in rheumatoid arthritis. Profiled with immunoSEQ multiplex PCR; TCRdb holds only in-frame clones, not every one. The table includes fewer than 15,000 clones, 75% to 95% detected once. Sample: CD4+ T cells sorted from blood. The source of these receptors is a man between 65 and 85 years old with rheumatoid arthritis.

The gene calls are TRBV18 and TRBJ2-3, with unresolved D. Germline V gene sequence: CDR1 KGHSH, CDR2 LQKENI. The length of the CDR3 is 11 residues. Trimming took off 6 bases at V and 2 bases at J, with 3 bases between the two ends. The CDR3, as DNA: TGTGCCAGCTCCCTCACAGATACGCAGTATTTT. This gives the protein CASSLTDTQYF.

With regard to this clone: A junction end diverges from the germline sequence, so it may reflect a read error. The rearrangement links TRBV18 to TRBJ2-7; 10 bases map to TRBD1. Germline-derived CDR1 and CDR2 are KGHSH and LQKENI. This CDR3 is 15 amino acids long. Written as DNA, the CDR3 is TGTGCCAGCTCATCCGGGACAGGGGTGACCTACGGGCAGTACTTC. This sequence encodes CASSSGTGVTYGQYF.

The chain recombines TRBV29-1 with TRBJ2-7, with 11 bases that match TRBD2. The CDR3 contains 14 residues. V gave up 2 bases and J gave up 5 bases; unmatched junction bases: 5. Germline CDR1 SQVTM, CDR2 ANQGSEA. CDR3 bases: TGCAGCGTTGAAATGGGGACTAGCGGAGACGAGCAGTACTTC. This sequence encodes CSVEMGTSGDEQYF.

This chain connects TRBV14 to TRBJ1-2, with TRBD1 matching 8 bases. This CDR3 spans 13 amino acids. Looked up from germline, CDR1 is SGHDN and CDR2 is FVKESK. V lost 5 bases, J lost 4 bases, and 3 bases stayed unmatched. In nucleotides, the CDR3 is TGTGCCAGCAGCGACAGGGGTAGCTATGGCTACACCTTC. This sequence encodes CASSDRGSYGYTF.

The chain links TRBV5-1 to TRBJ1-2; no clear D gene. The CDR3 covers 14 residues. Germline CDR1 SGHRS, CDR2 YFSETQ. Trimming cost V 5 bases and J 2 bases, with 13 bases left between them. CDR3 coding DNA: TGCGCCAGCAGAAATTCTCCGGGGAACTATGGCTACACCTTC. It codes for CASRNSPGNYGYTF.

This rearrangement joins TRBV5-4 to TRBJ2-3, with 9 bases identical to TRBD2. The J segment lost 4 bases and the V segment lost 3 bases, leaving 6 bases of the junction unmatched. The CDR3 loop spans 15 amino acids. Germline V CDR1 and CDR2: SGHNT, YYREEE (reference sequence). CDR3: CASSSPSGIADTQYF. In DNA, the CDR3 is TGTGCCAGCAGCTCCCCTAGCGGGATTGCAGATACGCAGTATTTT.

This sequence joins TRBV6-5 and TRBJ1-5; D is unclear. V gave up 6 bases and J gave up 4 bases, with 10 bases separating them. Per germline, CDR1 MNHEY and CDR2 SVGAGI. This CDR3 spans 13 amino acids. This CDR3 is CASRLTLNQPQHF. As DNA, the CDR3 is TGTGCCAGCAGACTCACCCTAAATCAGCCCCAGCATTTT.

The chain combines TRBV19 with TRBJ2-1; D uncertain. The CDR3 sequence is 16 residues long. CDR1 LNHDA and CDR2 SQIVND come from the germline V gene (reference sequence). V was pared by 5 bases and J by 0 bases, with 14 bases between. The DNA of the CDR3 is TGTGCCAGTAGTGACCCTACAGCTTCCTCCTACAATGAGCAGTTCTTC. Protein: CASSDPTASSYNEQFF.

This rearrangement joins TRBV30 to TRBJ2-3; 9 bases are a match to TRBD1. Germline CDR1 reads GTSNPN; CDR2 reads SVGIG (reference sequence). The V gene end was trimmed by 0 bases and the J gene end by 5 bases; junction bases not matched to a gene: 3. This CDR3 is built from 14 residues. The CDR3 nucleotides read TGTGCCTGGAGTGTAACAGGGGGCCGAGATACGCAGTATTTT. Translated, it gives CAWSVTGGRDTQYF.

This chain links TRBV5-1 with TRBJ2-5; TRBD1 matches 10 bases. Germline lookup yields CDR1 SGHRS and CDR2 YFSETQ. This CDR3 contains 16 residues. J lost 4 bases, V lost 2 bases, and 8 bases had no gene match. This chain's CDR3 is CASSFGGTGVRETQYF. The CDR3 coding sequence is TGCGCCAGCAGCTTCGGGGGGACAGGGGTCCGAGAGACCCAGTACTTC.

The gene calls are TRBV6-1 and TRBJ2-5, with TRBD1 matching over 9 bases. The J call may be wrong; the DNA end is better matched by TRBJ2-7. The CDR3 is made up of 13 amino acids. The germline V gene encodes CDR1 MNHNS and CDR2 SASEGT. The CDR3 DNA is TGTGCCAGCCTTACAGGGGGCGGGGACGAGCAGTACTTC. It encodes CASLTGGGDEQYF.

The chain links TRBV10-3 to TRBJ2-5, with TRBD1 matching 9 bases. CDR3 size: 14 residues. V shed 4 bases, J shed 5 bases, and the junction held 5 bases outside the gene matches. Germline CDR1 and CDR2: ENHRY and SYGVKD. CDR3 loop: CAISGPGQGETQYF. The CDR3 nucleotides read TGTGCCATCAGTGGACCGGGACAGGGTGAGACCCAGTACTTC.

The chain employs TRBV11-1 and TRBJ2-1, with 8 bases that match TRBD2. Germline V lookup: CDR1 SGHAT, CDR2 FQDESV (reference sequence). The CDR3 is 15 residues long. V was clipped by 2 bases and J by 8 bases; unmatched bases: 8. CDR3 DNA sequence: TGTGCCAGCAGCTTACAAGCGGGAGTAATCTATGAGCAGTTCTTC. It specifies CASSLQAGVIYEQFF. Filled out from reference TRBV11-1 and TRBJ2-1, the complete variable domain reads EAEVAQSPRYKITEKSQAVAFWCDPISGHATLYWYRQILGQGPELLVQFQDESVVDDSQLPKDRFSAERLKGVDSTLKIQPAELGDSAMYLCASSLQAGVIYEQFFGPGTRLTVL.

The chain is built from TRBV4-1 and TRBJ2-5, with 8 bases aligning to TRBD2. The ends lost 4 bases at V and 1 base at J; junction bases unmatched: 5. The CDR3 length is 15 residues. Germline V lookup: CDR1 MGHRA, CDR2 YSYEKL. The CDR3 sequence is CASSPLRGGQETQYF. The CDR3, as DNA: TGCGCCAGCAGCCCCCTCCGGGGGGGCCAAGAGACCCAGTACTTC.

V gene TRBV29-1 combines with J gene TRBJ2-3; TRBD2 matches 8 bases. With 6 bases clipped from V and 4 bases from J, the junction kept 6 bases outside the gene matches. The CDR3 sequence is 13 residues long. CDR1 and CDR2 (germline): SQVTM, ANQGSEA. The CDR3 sequence: CSVALAASDTQYF. The CDR3 bases are TGCAGCGTCGCACTAGCGGCCTCAGATACGCAGTATTTT.

V and J are TRBV19 and TRBJ2-1; 8 bases map to TRBD2. The CDR3 spans 13 residues. CDR1 is LNHDA and CDR2 is SQIVND in the germline V gene (reference sequence). With 6 bases clipped from V and 9 bases from J, the junction kept 7 bases outside the gene matches. This chain's CDR3 is CASRSGRESEQFF. CDR3 coding DNA: TGTGCCAGTAGGAGCGGGAGAGAGTCTGAGCAGTTCTTC.

J is TRBJ2-1 and V is TRBV27; D call uncertain. Per germline, CDR1 MNHEY and CDR2 SMNVEV (reference sequence). Trimming cost V 6 bases and J 8 bases, with 23 bases left between them. The CDR3 length is 16 residues. CDR3 DNA sequence: TGTGCCAGCAGCTCCTTTGCTGGGTTCGGCGGCGATGAGCAGTTCTTC. This gives the protein CASSSFAGFGGDEQFF.

This chain uses TRBV4-1 with TRBJ2-7, with D maybe TRBD2 (5 bases). The ends were cut back, 0 bases at V and 2 bases at J, with 11 bases in the middle. Germline V gene lookup returns CDR1 MGHRA and CDR2 YSYEKL. The CDR3 is 15 residues long. This chain's CDR3 is CASSQDRVGTYEQYF. The CDR3 bases are TGCGCCAGCAGCCAAGATCGGGTCGGGACCTACGAGCAGTACTTC.

This clone has a handful of counts. V and J are TRBV27 and TRBJ2-7; a weak D match, TRBD1 (6 bases). The CDR3 runs 13 residues. Trimming removed 8 bases from V and 5 bases from J, with 16 bases in between. CDR1 and CDR2 (germline): MNHEY, SMNVEV (reference sequence). CDR3 coding DNA: TGTGCCAGCCGCCGGGGCCGACAGGACGAGCAGTACTTC. Its translation: CASRRGRQDEQYF.

The chain combines TRBV18 with TRBJ2-7; D gene uncertain. V lost 3 bases, J lost 5 bases, and 17 bases lay in between. The CDR3 is 15 residues long. Germline V gene data show CDR1 as KGHSH and CDR2 as LQKENI. The CDR3 bases are TGTGCCAGCTCACCGGGCTCCCCGCTCAGGAACGAGCAGTACTTC. Translating gives CASSPGSPLRNEQYF.

The count of this clone is one. The chain carries TRBV29-1 and TRBJ1-1; perhaps TRBD1 as D (5 bases). Germline-derived CDR1 and CDR2 are SQVTM and ANQGSEA. V lost 8 bases, J lost 1 base, and 14 bases lay in between. The CDR3 length is 13 residues. CDR3 protein: CSPQGLTNTEAFF. In nucleotides, the CDR3 is TGCAGCCCCCAGGGACTCACGAACACTGAAGCTTTCTTT.

The chain has TRBV7-9 and TRBJ1-2; D possibly corresponds to TRBD1 (6 bases). The CDR3 contains 14 residues. V lost 5 bases, J lost 2 bases, and 12 bases lay in between. Looked up from germline, CDR1 is SEHNR and CDR2 is FQNEAQ (reference sequence). CDR3 sequence (DNA): TGTGCCAGCAGCCCTCAGGGGCAGAACTATGGCTACACCTTC. Amino acid sequence: CASSPQGQNYGYTF.